This T cell receptor beta chain is from a study of shared clonotypes between healthy human individuals. The wider study: CD4 naive and memory got three plates each, CD8 naive two, CD8 memory one.

The germline V gene has CDR1 SGHTA and CDR2 FQGNSA. J lost 4 bases, V lost 6 bases, and 10 bases had no gene match. This CDR3 has 16 residues. Concerning this clone: No antigen is known for it.

General study results and limits: The sharing of about 5% of naive CD4 clonotypes was seen across a few donors.

The table came from immunoSEQ multiplex PCR; TCRdb's copy has only in-frame clones and leaves some out. The table has hundreds of thousands of clones, 85% to 95% seen once. Only CD45RO-negative cells positively selected for CCR7 counted as naive CD8 cells, so terminally differentiated effector memory CD45RA+ cells were excluded. The rearrangement joins TRBV7-2 to TRBJ2-5; 11 nucleotides match TRBD2. Sequences were obtained from naive CD8+ T cells sorted from blood. The TCR originated in a young woman in good health. In nucleotides, the CDR3 is TGTGCCAGCAGTGTGGTAGCGGGAGGGGAGGGAGAGACCCAGTACTTC. Residues: CASSVVAGGEGETQYF.